One and the same sample provided the 11 T cell receptor beta chains below, sequenced in a study of cytotoxic CD8 clonotypes in ibrutinib-treated CLL. Some clones are missing from TCRdb's copy, which holds only in-frame ones; the method was immunoSEQ multiplex PCR. Among about 300,000 clones, roughly 76% were seen once, and the ten largest hold roughly 5%. Specimen: PBMCs, collected at disease progression, from a patient treated with ibrutinib. These receptors were collected from a human donor with chronic lymphocytic leukemia.

This clone was detected a few times. In DNA, the CDR3 is TGTGCCAGCAGTGAAGGGACGAGGTACGAGCAGTACTTC. Amino acids: CASSEGTRYEQYF. This chain joins TRBV6-1 and TRBJ2-7, with D unresolved. Germline loops: CDR1 MNHNS, CDR2 SASEGT. Trimming removed 1 base at V and 4 bases at J, with 8 bases between. There are 13 residues in the CDR3.

This chain joins TRBV28 and TRBJ2-7; 9 bases are shared with TRBD1. CDR1 is MDHEN, CDR2 SYDVKM, per germline. The CDR3 is 17 amino acids. V gave up 3 bases and J gave up 2 bases; unmatched junction bases: 11. The CDR3 spells CASSFPLRQGVPYEQYF. The CDR3 DNA reads TGTGCCAGCAGTTTTCCCCTAAGACAGGGGGTCCCCTACGAGCAGTACTTC.

In this sample, this clone turned up a few times. V is TRBV28 and J is TRBJ1-1; D gene ambiguous. The germline V and J ends were trimmed by 5 bases and 8 bases, with 21 bases remaining between them. Germline values: CDR1 MDHEN, CDR2 SYDVKM. This CDR3 has 15 residues. The CDR3 DNA is TGTGCCAGCAGTCTCCTACCGTCAATCGGGCTGGAAGCTTTCTTT. It is translated as CASSLLPSIGLEAFF.

J is TRBJ2-7 and V is TRBV6-5; 8 bases are a match to TRBD2. This CDR3 region has 16 residues. Germline CDR1 and CDR2: MNHEY and SVGAGI. The junction had 8 bases not matched to a gene; V was cut back by 0 bases and J by 4 bases. The CDR3 is CASSYSRLAPGYEQYF. The CDR3 nucleotides are TGTGCCAGCAGTTACTCGCGACTAGCGCCAGGGTACGAGCAGTACTTC.

This rearrangement joins TRBV4-1 to TRBJ1-3; D not certain. Germline V gives CDR1 MGHRA, CDR2 YSYEKL. This CDR3 has 16 amino acids. V gave up 1 base and J gave up 0 bases, with 10 bases separating them. Here the CDR3 reads CASSQGHQSSGNTIYF. In DNA form, the CDR3 reads TGCGCCAGCAGCCAAGGGCATCAGTCCTCTGGAAACACCATATATTTT.

The sample holds a few counts of this clone. This sequence joins TRBV5-5 and TRBJ1-1; D gene uncertain. Trimming shortened V by 4 bases and J by 9 bases, and 13 bases separated the two germline ends. CDR3 length equals 12 residues. Looked up from germline, CDR1 is SGHKS and CDR2 is YYEKEE (reference sequence). CDR3 sequence reads: CASSPGTDQAFF. The CDR3 DNA reads as TGTGCCAGCAGCCCGGGAACGGACCAAGCTTTCTTT. The whole variable domain, filled in from reference TRBV5-5 and TRBJ1-1, reads DAGVTQSPTHLIKTRGQQVTLRCSPISGHKSVSWYQQVLGQGPQFIFQYYEKEERGRGNFPDRFSARQFPNYSSELNVNALLLGDSALYLCASSPGTDQAFFGQGTRLTVV.

The chain is built from TRBV19 and TRBJ1-5, with 8 bases that match TRBD1. Germline lookup yields CDR1 LNHDA and CDR2 SQIVND (reference sequence). The CDR3 has 15 amino acids. V dropped 7 bases and J dropped 4; count of bases not matched to a gene: 9. In DNA, the CDR3 is TGTGCCAGTACCAGAACAGGGGGTCTAAATCAGCCCCAGCATTTT. Translated: CASTRTGGLNQPQHF.

J is TRBJ2-7 and V is TRBV7-2, with D possibly TRBD1 on 6 matching bases. The germline CDR1 and CDR2 sequences are SGHTA and FQGNSA. Trimming left V 5 bases short and J 2 bases short, with 10 bases between. CDR3 length: 13 residues. The CDR3 spells CASSLRDTYEQYF. CDR3 sequence (DNA): TGTGCCAGCAGCCTCCGGGACACCTACGAGCAGTACTTC.

The chain carries TRBV5-6 and TRBJ2-7; 9 bases are a match to TRBD2. The length of the CDR3 is 17 residues. Trimming at V came to 0 bases and at J to 2 bases, leaving 9 bases not matched to a gene. Germline V lookup: CDR1 SGHDT, CDR2 YYEEEE. The CDR3, as DNA: TGTGCCAGCAGCTTGGGGTATAGCGGGAGTTGGACCTACGAGCAGTACTTC. The encoded protein is CASSLGYSGSWTYEQYF.

The chain is built from TRBV6-5 and TRBJ1-5, with D hard to call. The germline gives CDR1 MNHEY, CDR2 SVGAGI. The CDR3 has 14 amino acids. The V end lost 2 bases, the J end lost 4 bases, and 9 bases lay between the germline ends. The CDR3, as DNA: TGTGCCAGCAGTTACGGGGTACTTAATCAGCCCCAGCATTTT. As protein: CASSYGVLNQPQHF.

V and J are TRBV29-1 and TRBJ2-1, with D tentatively TRBD1 (5 bases). Trimming pared 7 bases from V and 0 bases from J, leaving 13 bases between. Germline values: CDR1 SQVTM, CDR2 ANQGSEA. CDR3 length: 14 residues. CDR3 nucleotide sequence: TGCAGCGCCACGCGACAGAGCTCCTACAATGAGCAGTTCTTC. This encodes CSATRQSSYNEQFF.